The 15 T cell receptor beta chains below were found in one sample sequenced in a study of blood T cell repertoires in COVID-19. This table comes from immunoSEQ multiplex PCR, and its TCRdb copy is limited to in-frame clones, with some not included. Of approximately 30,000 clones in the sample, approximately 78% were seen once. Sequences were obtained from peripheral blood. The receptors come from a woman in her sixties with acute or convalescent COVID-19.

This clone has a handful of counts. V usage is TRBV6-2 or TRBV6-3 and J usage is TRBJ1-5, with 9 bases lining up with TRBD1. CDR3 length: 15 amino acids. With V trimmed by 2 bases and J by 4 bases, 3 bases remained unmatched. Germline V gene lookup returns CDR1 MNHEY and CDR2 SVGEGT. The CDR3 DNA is TGTGCCAGCAGTTACGGAGGACAGGGGAATCAGCCCCAGCATTTT. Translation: CASSYGGQGNQPQHF.

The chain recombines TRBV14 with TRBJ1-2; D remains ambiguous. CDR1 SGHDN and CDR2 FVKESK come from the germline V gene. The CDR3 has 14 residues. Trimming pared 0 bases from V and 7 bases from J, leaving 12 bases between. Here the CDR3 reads CASSQESGAGGYTF. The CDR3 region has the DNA TGTGCCAGCAGCCAAGAATCTGGCGCGGGTGGCTACACCTTC.

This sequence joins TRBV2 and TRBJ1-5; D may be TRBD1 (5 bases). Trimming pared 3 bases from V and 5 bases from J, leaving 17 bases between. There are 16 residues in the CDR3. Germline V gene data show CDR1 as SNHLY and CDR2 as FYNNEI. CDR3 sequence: CASSESRAQNYQPQHF. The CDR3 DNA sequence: TGTGCCAGCAGTGAGTCCAGGGCCCAAAATTATCAGCCCCAGCATTTT.

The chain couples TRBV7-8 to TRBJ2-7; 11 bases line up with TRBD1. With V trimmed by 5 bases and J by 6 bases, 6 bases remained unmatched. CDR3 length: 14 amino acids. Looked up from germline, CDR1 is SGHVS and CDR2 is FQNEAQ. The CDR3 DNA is TGTGCCAGCAGCCCCGGACAGGGGGCAAGCGAGCAGTACTTC. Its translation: CASSPGQGASEQYF. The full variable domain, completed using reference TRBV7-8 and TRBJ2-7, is GAGVSQSPRYKVAKRGQDVALRCDPISGHVSLFWYQQALGQGPEFLTYFQNEAQLDKSGLPSDRFFAERPEGSVSTLKIQRTQQEDSAVYLCASSPGQGASEQYFGPGTRLTVT.

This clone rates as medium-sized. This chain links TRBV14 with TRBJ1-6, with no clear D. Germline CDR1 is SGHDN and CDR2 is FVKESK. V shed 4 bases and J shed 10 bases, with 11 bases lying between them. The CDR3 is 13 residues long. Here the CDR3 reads CASSPFDTSPLHF. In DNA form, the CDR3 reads TGTGCCAGCAGCCCCTTTGACACCTCACCCCTCCACTTT.

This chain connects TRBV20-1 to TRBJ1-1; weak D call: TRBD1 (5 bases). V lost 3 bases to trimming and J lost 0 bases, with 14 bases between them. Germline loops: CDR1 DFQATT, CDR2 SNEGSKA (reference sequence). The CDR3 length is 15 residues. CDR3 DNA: TGCAGTGCTAGTGAGGTGGGGCGCATGAACACTGAAGCTTTCTTT. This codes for CSASEVGRMNTEAFF.

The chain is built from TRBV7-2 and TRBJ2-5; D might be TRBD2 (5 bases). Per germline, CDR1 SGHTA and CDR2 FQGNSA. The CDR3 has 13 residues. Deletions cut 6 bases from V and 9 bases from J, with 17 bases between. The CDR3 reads CASSASERAAQYF. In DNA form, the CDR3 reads TGTGCCAGCAGTGCCTCCGAGCGAGCGGCCCAGTACTTC.

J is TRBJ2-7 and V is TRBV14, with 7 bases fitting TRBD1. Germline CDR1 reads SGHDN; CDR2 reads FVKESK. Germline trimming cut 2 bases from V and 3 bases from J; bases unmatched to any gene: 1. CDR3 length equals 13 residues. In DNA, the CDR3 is TGTGCCAGCAGCCAATCAGGGGGCTACGAGCAGTACTTC. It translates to CASSQSGGYEQYF.

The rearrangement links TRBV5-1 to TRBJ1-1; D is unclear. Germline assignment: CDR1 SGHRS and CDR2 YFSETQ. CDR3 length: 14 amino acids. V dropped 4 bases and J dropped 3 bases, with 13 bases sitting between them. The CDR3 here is CASSPIWGDTEAFF. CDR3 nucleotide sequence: TGCGCCAGCAGCCCCATCTGGGGAGACACTGAAGCTTTCTTT.

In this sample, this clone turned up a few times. For the CDR3, the DNA is TGTGCCTGGAGTGGGACAGGGGCCACTGAAGCTTTCTTT. Translating it yields CAWSGTGATEAFF. V and J are TRBV30 and TRBJ1-1, with 9 bases lining up with TRBD1. J lost 4 bases, V lost 1 base, and 1 base had no gene match. This CDR3 region has 13 residues. CDR1 is GTSNPN, CDR2 SVGIG, per germline (reference sequence).

Here the CDR3 DNA reads TGTGCCAGCAGTTACGGCCAGGGCGTGAACACTGAAGCTTTCTTT. Protein sequence: CASSYGQGVNTEAFF. The V call is TRBV6-5, the J call TRBJ1-1; a weak D match, TRBD1 (5 bases). The CDR3 loop spans 15 amino acids. Germline values: CDR1 MNHEY, CDR2 SVGAGI. With 2 bases removed from V and 0 bases from J, the gap between germline ends came to 10 bases.

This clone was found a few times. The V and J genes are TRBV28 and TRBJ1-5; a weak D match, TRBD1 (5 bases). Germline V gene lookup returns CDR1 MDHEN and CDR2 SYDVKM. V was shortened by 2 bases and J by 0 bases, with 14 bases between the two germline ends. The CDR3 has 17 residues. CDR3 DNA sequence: TGTGCCAGCAGTTTAGGGCCTGGGGCATATAGCAATCAGCCCCAGCATTTT. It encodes CASSLGPGAYSNQPQHF.

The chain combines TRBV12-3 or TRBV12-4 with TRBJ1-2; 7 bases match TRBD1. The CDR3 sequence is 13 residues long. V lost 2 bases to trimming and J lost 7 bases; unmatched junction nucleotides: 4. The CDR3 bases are TGTGCCAGCAGTTTAACCGGGACAGCTGGCTACACCTTC. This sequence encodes CASSLTGTAGYTF.

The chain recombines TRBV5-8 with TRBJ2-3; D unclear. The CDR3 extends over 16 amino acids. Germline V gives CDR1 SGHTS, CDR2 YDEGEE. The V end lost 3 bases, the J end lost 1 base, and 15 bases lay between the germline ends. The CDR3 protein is CASSSVLGVGTDTQYF. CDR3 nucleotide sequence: TGTGCCAGCAGCTCCGTCCTGGGCGTGGGCACAGATACGCAGTATTTT.

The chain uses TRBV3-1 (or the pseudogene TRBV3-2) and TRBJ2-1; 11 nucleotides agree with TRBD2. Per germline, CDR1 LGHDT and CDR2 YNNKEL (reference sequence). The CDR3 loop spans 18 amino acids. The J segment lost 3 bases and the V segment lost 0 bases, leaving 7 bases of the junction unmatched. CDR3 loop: CASSQDWASGGFYNEQFF. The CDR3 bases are TGTGCCAGCAGCCAAGATTGGGCTAGCGGGGGGTTCTACAATGAGCAGTTCTTC.